These T cell receptor beta chains were read from a single sample in a study of cytomegalovirus exposure and HLA in healthy donors. Assay used: immunoSEQ multiplex PCR; TCRdb lists only in-frame clones, some missing. The table has around 100,000 clones, roughly 71% seen once; the top ten hold approximately 11%. Sequencing was done on a sample of PBMCs. The receptors come from a man between 40 and 49 years old in good health and CMV-seropositive. The CDR3 runs from the conserved cysteine through the conserved F or W. Fields, in order: J gene, V gene, clone size, D gene, CDR3 protein, CDR3 DNA. D genes are given only for firm matches. Clone size is given for some rows only: seen once, a few or many times, or a class if the clone is expanded.

>TRBJ1-5|TRBV27|NA|TRBD1
CASSEDRGNQPQHF
TGTGCCAGCAGTGAGGACAGGGGCAATCAGCCCCAGCATTTT
>TRBJ2-2|TRBV7-2|few|NA
CASTEGENTGELFF
TGTGCCAGCACCGAGGGCGAGAACACCGGGGAGCTGTTTTTT
>TRBJ2-1|TRBV4-1|NA|TRBD2
CASSFAGGRSNEQFF
TGCGCCAGCAGTTTCGCGGGGGGGAGGTCCAATGAGCAGTTCTTC
>TRBJ1-2|TRBV28|NA|TRBD1
CASSFRDRDKYGYTF
TGTGCCAGCAGTTTCCGAGACAGGGACAAGTATGGCTACACCTTC
>TRBJ2-3|TRBV6-1|NA|NA
CASSERGRTDTQYF
TGTGCCAGCAGTGAACGGGGGAGAACAGATACGCAGTATTTT
>TRBJ1-5|TRBV5-1|NA|NA
CASSLDNDNQPQHF
TGCGCCAGCAGCTTGGACAATGACAATCAGCCCCAGCATTTT
>TRBJ2-1|TRBV19|NA|TRBD2
CASSTGVAGYNEQFF
TGTGCCAGTAGTACCGGGGTAGCGGGGTACAATGAGCAGTTCTTC
>TRBJ2-2|TRBV10-3|few|TRBD1
CAISEAGTGNTGELFF
TGTGCCATCAGTGAAGCCGGGACAGGGAACACCGGGGAGCTGTTTTTT
>TRBJ1-2|TRBV6-5|NA|NA
CASSYWEGTTNYGYTF
TGTGCCAGCAGTTATTGGGAGGGCACGACTAACTATGGCTACACCTTC
>TRBJ2-5|TRBV4-2|NA|TRBD1
CASSQDRTGGRETQYF
TGTGCCAGCAGCCAAGATAGGACAGGGGGGCGGGAGACCCAGTACTTC
>TRBJ2-6|TRBV7-8|NA|TRBD1
CASSYDRAGANVLTF
TGTGCCAGCAGTTACGACAGGGCTGGGGCCAACGTCCTGACTTTC
>TRBJ1-1|TRBV10-3|many|NA
CAISERGLESEAFF
TGTGCCATCAGTGAGAGGGGTTTAGAATCTGAAGCTTTCTTT
>TRBJ1-1|TRBV6-5|NA|NA
CASSSTAAGPGEAFF
TGTGCCAGCAGTTCGACCGCAGCGGGGCCGGGTGAAGCTTTCTTT
>TRBJ2-4|TRBV21-1|NA|NA
CASSPRGSYLAKNIQYF
TGTGCCAGCAGCCCCCGGGGATCTTATCTAGCCAAAAACATTCAGTACTTC
>TRBJ2-7|TRBV4-3|NA|NA
CASSQDSSRVYEQYF
TGCGCCAGCAGCCAAGATTCCAGCAGGGTGTACGAGCAGTACTTC
>TRBJ2-7|TRBV12-5|NA|TRBD2
CASASTSGSREQYF
TGTGCTAGTGCTTCGACTAGCGGGAGTCGCGAGCAGTACTTC
>TRBJ2-1|TRBV6-4|few|TRBD1
CASSEDRGPLNEQFF
TGTGCCAGCAGCGAAGACAGGGGGCCCCTGAATGAGCAGTTCTTC
>TRBJ2-2|TRBV9|NA|TRBD2
CASSAQSGTRTGELFF
TGTGCCAGCAGCGCCCAATCCGGGACTAGGACCGGGGAGCTGTTTTTT
>TRBJ1-1|TRBV6-5|once|NA
CASSYGRWAGGTEAFF
TGTGCCAGCAGTTACGGGAGATGGGCGGGGGGCACTGAAGCTTTCTTT
>TRBJ1-2|TRBV27|NA|NA
CASSFWSQGLSYGYTF
TGTGCCAGCAGTTTTTGGTCCCAGGGCCTATCTTATGGCTACACCTTC
>TRBJ1-5|TRBV28|NA|TRBD1
CASSLGGNNQPQHF
TGTGCTAGCAGTTTAGGGGGCAACAATCAGCCCCAGCATTTT
>TRBJ2-5|TRBV27|NA|TRBD1
CASSRQGSFIRETQYF
TGTGCCAGCAGTCGACAGGGGTCCTTTATCAGGGAGACCCAGTACTTC
>TRBJ1-2|TRBV29-1|NA|TRBD1
CSVLLTGRYGYTF
TGCAGCGTTCTTCTGACAGGGAGATATGGCTACACCTTC